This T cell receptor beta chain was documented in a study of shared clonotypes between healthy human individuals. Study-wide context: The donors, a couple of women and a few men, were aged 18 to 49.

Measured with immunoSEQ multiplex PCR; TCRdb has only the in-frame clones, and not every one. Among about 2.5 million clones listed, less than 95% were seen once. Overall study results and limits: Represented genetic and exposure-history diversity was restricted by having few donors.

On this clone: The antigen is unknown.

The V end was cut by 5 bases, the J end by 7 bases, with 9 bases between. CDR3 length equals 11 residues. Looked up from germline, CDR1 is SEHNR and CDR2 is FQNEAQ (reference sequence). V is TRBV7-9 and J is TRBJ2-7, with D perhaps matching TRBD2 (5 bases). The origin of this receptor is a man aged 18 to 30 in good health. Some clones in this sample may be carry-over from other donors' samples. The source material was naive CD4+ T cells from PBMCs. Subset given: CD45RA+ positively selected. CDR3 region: CASSDYLEQYF. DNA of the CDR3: TGTGCCAGCAGCGACTACCTGGAGCAGTACTTC.